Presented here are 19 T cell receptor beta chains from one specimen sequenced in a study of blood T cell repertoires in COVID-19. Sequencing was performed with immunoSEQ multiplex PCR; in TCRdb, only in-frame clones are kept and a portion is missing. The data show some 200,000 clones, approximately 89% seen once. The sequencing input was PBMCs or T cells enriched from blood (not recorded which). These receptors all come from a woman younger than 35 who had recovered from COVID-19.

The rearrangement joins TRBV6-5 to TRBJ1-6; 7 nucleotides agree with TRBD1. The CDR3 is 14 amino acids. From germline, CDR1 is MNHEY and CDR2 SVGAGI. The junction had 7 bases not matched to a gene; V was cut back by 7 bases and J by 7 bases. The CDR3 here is CASTRQGLNSPLHF. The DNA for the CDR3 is TGTGCCAGCACTCGACAGGGACTGAATTCACCCCTCCACTTT.

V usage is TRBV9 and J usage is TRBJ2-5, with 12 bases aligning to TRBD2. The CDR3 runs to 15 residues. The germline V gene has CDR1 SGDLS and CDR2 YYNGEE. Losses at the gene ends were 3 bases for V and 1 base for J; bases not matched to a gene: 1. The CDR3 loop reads CASSGTSGTQETQYF. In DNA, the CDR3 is TGTGCCAGCAGCGGGACTAGCGGGACCCAAGAGACCCAGTACTTC.

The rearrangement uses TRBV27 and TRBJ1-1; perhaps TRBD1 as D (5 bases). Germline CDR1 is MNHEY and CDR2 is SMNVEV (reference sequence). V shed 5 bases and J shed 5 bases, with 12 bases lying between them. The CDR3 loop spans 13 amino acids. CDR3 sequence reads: CASSTWGRTEAFF. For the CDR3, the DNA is TGTGCCAGCAGTACTTGGGGCAGGACTGAAGCTTTCTTT.

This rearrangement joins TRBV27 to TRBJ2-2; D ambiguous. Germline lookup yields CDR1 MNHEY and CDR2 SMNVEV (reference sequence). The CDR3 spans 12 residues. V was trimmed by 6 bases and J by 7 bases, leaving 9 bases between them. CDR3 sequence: CASSLIRGELFF. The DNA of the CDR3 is TGTGCCAGCAGCCTTATTCGCGGGGAGCTGTTTTTT.

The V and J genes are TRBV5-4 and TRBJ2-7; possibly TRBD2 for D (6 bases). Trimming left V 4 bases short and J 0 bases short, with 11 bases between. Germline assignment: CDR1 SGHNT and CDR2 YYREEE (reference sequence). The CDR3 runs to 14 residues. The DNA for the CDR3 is TGTGCCAGCAGCCACGGCGGGATCTCCTACGAGCAGTACTTC. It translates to CASSHGGISYEQYF.

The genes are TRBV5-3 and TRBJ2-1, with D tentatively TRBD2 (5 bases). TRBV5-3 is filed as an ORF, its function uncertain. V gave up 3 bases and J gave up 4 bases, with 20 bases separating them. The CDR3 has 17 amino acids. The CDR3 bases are TGTGCCAGAAGCTGGTTTCGACGACTAATCTATTACAATGAGCAGTTCTTC. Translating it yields CARSWFRRLIYYNEQFF.

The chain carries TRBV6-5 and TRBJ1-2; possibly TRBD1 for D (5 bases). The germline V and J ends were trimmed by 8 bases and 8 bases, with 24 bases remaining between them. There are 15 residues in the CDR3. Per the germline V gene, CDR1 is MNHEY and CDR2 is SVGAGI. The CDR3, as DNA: TGTGCCAGCTCTCGCCGGGTTCCGGGGGAGAGCGGCTACACCTTC. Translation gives CASSRRVPGESGYTF.

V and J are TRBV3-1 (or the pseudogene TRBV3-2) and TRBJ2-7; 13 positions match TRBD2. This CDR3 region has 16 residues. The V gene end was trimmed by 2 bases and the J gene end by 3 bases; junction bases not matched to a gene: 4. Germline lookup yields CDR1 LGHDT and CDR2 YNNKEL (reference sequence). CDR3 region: CASSQSRTSGSYEQYF. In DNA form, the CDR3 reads TGTGCCAGCAGCCAAAGTAGGACTAGCGGGAGCTACGAGCAGTACTTC.

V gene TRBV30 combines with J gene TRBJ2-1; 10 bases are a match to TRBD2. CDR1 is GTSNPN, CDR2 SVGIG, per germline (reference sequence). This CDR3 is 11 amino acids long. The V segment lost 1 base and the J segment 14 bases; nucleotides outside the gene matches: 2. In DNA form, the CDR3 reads TGTGCCTGGAGTGCCGGGACTAGCGAGTTCTTC. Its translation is CAWSAGTSEFF.

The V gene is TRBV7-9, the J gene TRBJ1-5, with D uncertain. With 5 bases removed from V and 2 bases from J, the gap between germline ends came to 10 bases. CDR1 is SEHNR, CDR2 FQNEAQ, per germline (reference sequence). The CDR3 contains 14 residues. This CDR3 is CASSLGVGNQPQHF. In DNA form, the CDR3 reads TGTGCCAGCAGCCTGGGAGTCGGCAATCAGCCCCAGCATTTT.

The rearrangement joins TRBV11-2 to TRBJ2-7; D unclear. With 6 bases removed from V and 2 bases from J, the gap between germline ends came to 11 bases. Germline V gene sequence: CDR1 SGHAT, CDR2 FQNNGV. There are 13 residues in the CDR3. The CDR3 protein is CASRPSTPYEQYF. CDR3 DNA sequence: TGTGCCAGCAGACCCAGTACCCCCTACGAGCAGTACTTC. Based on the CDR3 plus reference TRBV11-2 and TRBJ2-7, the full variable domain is EAGVAQSPRYKIIEKRQSVAFWCNPISGHATLYWYQQILGQGPKLLIQFQNNGVVDDSQLPKDRFSAERLKGVDSTLKIQPAKLEDSAVYLCASRPSTPYEQYFGPGTRLTVT.

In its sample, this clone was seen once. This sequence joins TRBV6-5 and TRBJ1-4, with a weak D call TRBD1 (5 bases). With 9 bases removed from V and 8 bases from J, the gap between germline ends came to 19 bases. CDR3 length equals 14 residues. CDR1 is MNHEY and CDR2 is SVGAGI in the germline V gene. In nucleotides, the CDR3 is TGTGCCAGTCACCCCGGGGGGAATGAAGAAAAACTGTTTTTT. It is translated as CASHPGGNEEKLFF.

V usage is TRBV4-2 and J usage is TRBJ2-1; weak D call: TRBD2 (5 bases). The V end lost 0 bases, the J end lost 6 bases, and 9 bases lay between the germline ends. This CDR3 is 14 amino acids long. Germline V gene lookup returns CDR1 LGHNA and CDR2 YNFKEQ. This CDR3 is CASSQDRGSNEQFF. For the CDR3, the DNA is TGTGCCAGCAGCCAAGATCGAGGGAGCAATGAGCAGTTCTTC.

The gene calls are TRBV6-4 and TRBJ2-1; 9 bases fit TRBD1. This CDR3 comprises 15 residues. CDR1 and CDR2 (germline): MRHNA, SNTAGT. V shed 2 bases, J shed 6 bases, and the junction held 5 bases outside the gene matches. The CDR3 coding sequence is TGTGCCAGCAGTGACGGGGGACAGGGCGGCAATGAGCAGTTCTTC. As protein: CASSDGGQGGNEQFF.

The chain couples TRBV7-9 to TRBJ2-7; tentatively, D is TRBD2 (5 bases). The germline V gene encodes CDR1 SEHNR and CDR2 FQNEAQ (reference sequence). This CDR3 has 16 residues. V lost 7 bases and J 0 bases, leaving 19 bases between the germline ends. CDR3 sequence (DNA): TGTGCCAGCAAGGCCAGAGGGTCGAAGAGCTCCTACGAGCAGTACTTC. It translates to CASKARGSKSSYEQYF.

In DNA, the CDR3 is TGTGCCAGCAGCCGAGATCTTAGCACAGATACGCAGTATTTT. It is translated as CASSRDLSTDTQYF. This chain joins TRBV6-5 and TRBJ2-3; D remains unclear. CDR1 is MNHEY, CDR2 SVGAGI, per germline. V was clipped by 6 bases and J by 0 bases, with 10 bases between them. The CDR3 runs 14 residues.

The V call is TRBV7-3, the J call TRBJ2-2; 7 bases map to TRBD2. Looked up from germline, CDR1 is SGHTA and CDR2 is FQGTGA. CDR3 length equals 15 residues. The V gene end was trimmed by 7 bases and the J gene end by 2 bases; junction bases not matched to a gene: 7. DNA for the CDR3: TGTGCCAGCACCCCCAGCGGGGATAACACCGGGGAGCTGTTTTTT. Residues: CASTPSGDNTGELFF.

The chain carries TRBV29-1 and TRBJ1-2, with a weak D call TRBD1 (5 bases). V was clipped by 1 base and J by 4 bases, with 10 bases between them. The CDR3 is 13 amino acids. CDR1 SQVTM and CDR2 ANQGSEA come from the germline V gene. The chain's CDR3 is CSVEGEGPYGYTF. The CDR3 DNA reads TGCAGCGTTGAAGGGGAGGGACCCTATGGCTACACCTTC.

CDR3 sequence (DNA): TGCGCCAGCAGCCAACAAGGGGGCGGTTGGAGCACTGAAGCTTTCTTT. This encodes CASSQQGGGWSTEAFF. The chain employs TRBV4-1 and TRBJ1-1; 7 bases are a match to TRBD1. Germline CDR1 MGHRA, CDR2 YSYEKL. The CDR3 covers 16 residues. V was clipped by 2 bases and J by 4 bases; unmatched bases: 10.